This is a list of T cell receptor beta chains from one sample in a study of blood T cell repertoires in COVID-19. Profiling relied on immunoSEQ multiplex PCR, and the TCRdb table lists in-frame clones only, not all of them. The sample has about 140,000 clones; 75% to 90% are singletons. The sequenced sample consisted of peripheral blood. Receptor source: a man aged 50-60 years who had recovered from COVID-19. Each CDR3 is given with its conserved first and last residue. D genes are given only for firm matches. For some rows the clone size is stated as once, few or many, or as a class when expanded; others skip it.

>TRBJ2-2|TRBV13|-|TRBD1
TGTGCCAGCAGCGAACCGGGACAGGGTCCTCCCGGGGAGCTGTTTTTT
CASSEPGQGPPGELFF
>TRBJ1-1|TRBV20-1|-|-
TGCAGTGCTGAAGTTAGCACTGAAGCTTTCTTT
CSAEVSTEAFF
>TRBJ1-6|TRBV25-1|-|TRBD1
TGTGCCAGCAGTGAATATAAGGGGGCCTCGGGTTCACCCCTCCACTTT
CASSEYKGASGSPLHF
>TRBJ1-4|TRBV19|-|TRBD1
TGTGCCAGTAGGGCCAGGGGGATTATAGCTAATGAAAAACTGTTTTTT
CASRARGIIANEKLFF
>TRBJ2-7|TRBV9|-|TRBD2
TGTGCCAGCAGCGTCGGGGTTAGCGGGGGGATCGAGCAGTACTTC
CASSVGVSGGIEQYF
>TRBJ1-2|TRBV15|-|TRBD1
TGTGCCACCAGCAGGAACGGACAGGGCGGTAACTATGGCTACACCTTC
CATSRNGQGGNYGYTF
>TRBJ1-2|TRBV7-9|-|TRBD1
TGTGCCAGCAGCAGAGTGCCGTTAGGGGGCAAAGGCTATGGCTACACCTTC
CASSRVPLGGKGYGYTF
>TRBJ2-2|TRBV3-1/TRBV3-2|-|TRBD2
TGTGCCAGCAGCCAAGTGGGAGGGGCTACGAACACCGGGGAGCTGTTTTTT
CASSQVGGATNTGELFF
>TRBJ1-1|TRBV7-2|-|-
TGTGCCAGCAGCCCAACGCAGGGATTTTTGGCTGAAGCTTTCTTT
CASSPTQGFLAEAFF
>TRBJ2-2|TRBV5-1|-|-
TGCGCCAGCAGCCCTGCGAACACCGGGGAGCTGTTTTTT
CASSPANTGELFF
>TRBJ1-5|TRBV29-1|-|-
TGCAGCGTTAGGAGGGGAGCTAATCAGCCCCAGCATTTT
CSVRRGANQPQHF
>TRBJ1-1|TRBV30|-|-
TGTGCCTGGAGTGTCGGGGGGAACACTGAAGCTTTCTTT
CAWSVGGNTEAFF
>TRBJ2-3|TRBV5-8|-|-
TGTGCCAGCAGCATAAGCCAGGGGCGCGCTAGCACAGATACGCAGTATTTT
CASSISQGRASTDTQYF
>TRBJ1-4|TRBV2|-|-
TGTGCCAGCAGTGTGGGCAGGGGAAGTGAAAAACTGTTTTTT
CASSVGRGSEKLFF
>TRBJ2-3|TRBV6-1|-|TRBD2
TGTGCCAGCAGTGAGAGGACTAGGCAAGACACAGATACGCAGTATTTT
CASSERTRQDTDTQYF
>TRBJ2-1|TRBV10-1|-|TRBD1
TGCGCCAGTACAGAAAACCAGGGACAGGGACAATCTTGGTACAATGAGCAGTTCTTC
CASTENQGQGQSWYNEQFF
>TRBJ1-4|TRBV15|-|TRBD1
TGTGCCACCAGCGGACCGACAGGGTCCCATGAAAAACTGTTTTTT
CATSGPTGSHEKLFF
>TRBJ1-4|TRBV6-4|once|TRBD1
TGTGCCAGCAGTGACGTGGGACAGGGGCTTATCGCTGAAAAACTGTTTTTT
CASSDVGQGLIAEKLFF
>TRBJ2-7|TRBV27|-|-
TGTGCCAGCAGCCTGAGCGCGGCCTCGGAGCAGTACTTC
CASSLSAASEQYF
>TRBJ2-1|TRBV29-1|-|TRBD1
TGCAGCGTCGGAGGACAGGGGGCGGTCGCTGAGCAGTTCTTC
CSVGGQGAVAEQFF
>TRBJ2-2|TRBV19|-|-
TGTGCCAGTGCAGGGCATAAGGGGGGGGAGCTGTTTTTT
CASAGHKGGELFF
>TRBJ1-1|TRBV6-1|once|-
TGTGCCAGCAGTGAAGATTACAGGGCGGGTTTCTTT
CASSEDYRAGFF
>TRBJ2-7|TRBV11-3|-|-
TGTGCCAGCAGCTTCACAGTTCTCCTCGAGCAGTACTTC
CASSFTVLLEQYF
>TRBJ2-1|TRBV5-4|-|-
TGTGCCAGCAGCTCCCGTCCCCTCAGCTCCTACAATGAGCAGTTCTTC
CASSSRPLSSYNEQFF
>TRBJ1-1|TRBV19|-|TRBD1
TGTGCCAGTAGTCCCAGGGGGCCCTACACTGAAGCTTTCTTT
CASSPRGPYTEAFF
>TRBJ1-1|TRBV9|-|-
TGTGCCAGCAGCGTAGTTCCAGGGTCGAACACTGAAGCTTTCTTT
CASSVVPGSNTEAFF
>TRBJ2-1|TRBV3-1/TRBV3-2|-|TRBD2
TGTGCCAGCAGCCAAGGACTAGCGGGGGGACCCAGCTCCTACAATGAGCAGTTCTTC
CASSQGLAGGPSSYNEQFF
>TRBJ1-3|TRBV29-1|-|TRBD1
TGCAGCGTCGAGCACGGACAGGGCCACTCTGGAAACACCATATATTTT
CSVEHGQGHSGNTIYF
>TRBJ1-5|TRBV30|-|TRBD1
TGTGCCTGGAGTGCCGGGACAGGGGATAGGGACAATCAGCCCCAGCATTTT
CAWSAGTGDRDNQPQHF
>TRBJ1-2|TRBV5-6|-|TRBD1
TGTGCCAGCAGCCCCACGATGAGGCAGGGGGTATCTGGCTACACCTTC
CASSPTMRQGVSGYTF
>TRBJ2-1|TRBV9|-|TRBD2
TGTGCCAGCAGCGTAGGCGGTGCGGTGCGGGGGGTAGTCAATGAGCAGTTCTTC
CASSVGGAVRGVVNEQFF
>TRBJ2-5|TRBV6-6|-|-
TGTGCCAGCAGCCCAGGGAGGAGGGAGACCCAGTACTTC
CASSPGRRETQYF
>TRBJ1-1|TRBV7-2|-|TRBD1
TGTGCCAGCAGCTTAGGGACAGGGGTCATGAACACTGAAGCTTTCTTT
CASSLGTGVMNTEAFF
>TRBJ2-1|TRBV6-2/TRBV6-3|-|-
TGTGCCAGCAGTTACTCGATCTGGCAGGGGATGAATGAGCAGTTCTTC
CASSYSIWQGMNEQFF
>TRBJ1-2|TRBV7-8|-|TRBD1
TGTGCCAGCAGCTTAGATGCCAGGGGGGGCTACACCTTC
CASSLDARGGYTF
>TRBJ1-2|TRBV12-3/TRBV12-4|-|-
TGTGCCAGCAGAACGGGGGGGAAATATGGCTACACCTTC
CASRTGGKYGYTF
>TRBJ2-7|TRBV2|-|TRBD1
TGTGCCAGCAGTGTCGGACAGGGGGCTCTCTACGAGCAGTACTTC
CASSVGQGALYEQYF
>TRBJ1-1|TRBV5-1|-|TRBD1
TGCGCCAGCAGCCGGACAGGGGCGAACACTGAAGCTTTCTTT
CASSRTGANTEAFF
>TRBJ2-5|TRBV3-1/TRBV3-2|-|TRBD1
TGTGCCAGCAGCCAAGATGTGGGCAGGGGGCGGGAGACCCAGTACTTC
CASSQDVGRGRETQYF
>TRBJ2-5|TRBV25-1|-|-
TGTGCCAGCAGTGAAGGTTGGGGGGGCCACGAGACCCAGTACTTC
CASSEGWGGHETQYF